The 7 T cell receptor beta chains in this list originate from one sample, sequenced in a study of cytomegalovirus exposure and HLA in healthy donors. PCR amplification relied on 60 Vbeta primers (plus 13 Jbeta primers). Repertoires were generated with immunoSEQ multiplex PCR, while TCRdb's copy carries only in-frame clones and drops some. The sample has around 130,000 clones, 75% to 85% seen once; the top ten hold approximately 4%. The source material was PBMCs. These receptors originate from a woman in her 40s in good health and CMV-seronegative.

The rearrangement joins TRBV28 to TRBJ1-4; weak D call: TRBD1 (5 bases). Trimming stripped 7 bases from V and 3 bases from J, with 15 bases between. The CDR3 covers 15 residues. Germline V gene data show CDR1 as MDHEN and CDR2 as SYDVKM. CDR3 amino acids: CASTPGQSSNEKLFF. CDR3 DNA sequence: TGTGCCAGCACCCCAGGGCAGAGTTCTAATGAAAAACTGTTTTTT.

The CDR3 here is CASSPGGSTDTQYF. DNA for the CDR3: TGTGCCAGCAGCCCGGGGGGTTCCACAGATACGCAGTATTTT. The V and J genes are TRBV7-9 and TRBJ2-3, with 7 bases matching TRBD2. CDR3 length: 14 amino acids. V lost 5 bases and J lost 2; bases outside the gene matches: 4. Germline V lookup: CDR1 SEHNR, CDR2 FQNEAQ (reference sequence).

The CDR3 DNA reads TGTGCTAGTGGTTTGGGGCGGGAGGGGCCCTACAATGAGCAGTTCTTC. As protein: CASGLGREGPYNEQFF. The chain couples TRBV12-5 to TRBJ2-1, with TRBD2 identical over 9 bases. Germline lookup yields CDR1 LGHNT and CDR2 FRNRAP. With 1 base clipped from V and 2 bases from J, the junction kept 3 bases outside the gene matches. The CDR3 contains 16 residues.

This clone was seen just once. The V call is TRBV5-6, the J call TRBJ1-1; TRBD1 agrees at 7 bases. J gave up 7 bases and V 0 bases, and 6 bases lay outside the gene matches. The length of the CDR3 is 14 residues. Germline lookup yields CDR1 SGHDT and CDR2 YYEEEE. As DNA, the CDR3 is TGTGCCAGCAGCTTGGGGAGACAGGGCGGTGAAGCTTTCTTT. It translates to CASSLGRQGGEAFF.

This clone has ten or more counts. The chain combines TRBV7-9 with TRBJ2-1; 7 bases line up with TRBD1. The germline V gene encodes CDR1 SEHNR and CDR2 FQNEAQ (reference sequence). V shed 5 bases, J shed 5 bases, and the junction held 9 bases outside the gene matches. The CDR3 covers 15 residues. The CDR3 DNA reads TGTGCCAGCAGCCCCCGACAGGGCTCGAACAATGAGCAGTTCTTC. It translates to CASSPRQGSNNEQFF.

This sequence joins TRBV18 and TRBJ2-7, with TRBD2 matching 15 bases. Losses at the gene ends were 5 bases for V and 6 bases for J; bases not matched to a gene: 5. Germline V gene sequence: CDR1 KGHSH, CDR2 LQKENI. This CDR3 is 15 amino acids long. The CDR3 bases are TGTGCCAGCTCAGGCTTGGGACTAGCGGGAGGCGAGCAGTACTTC. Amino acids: CASSGLGLAGGEQYF.

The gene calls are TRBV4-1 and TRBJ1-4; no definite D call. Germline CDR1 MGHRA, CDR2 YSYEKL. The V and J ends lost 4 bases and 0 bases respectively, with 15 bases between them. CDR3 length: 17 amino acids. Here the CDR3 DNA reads TGCGCCAGCAGCCCCGGGGAGGGAGCCACAACTAATGAAAAACTGTTTTTT. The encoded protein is CASSPGEGATTNEKLFF.